Sequencing of this TCR beta chain was carried out in a study of blood T cells in healthy people across ages. Study conclusions and caveats: One million T cells yielded diversity estimates that were considered underestimates. No one knew whether donors had CMV, which possibly confounded expanded clonotype changes.

The CDR3 sequence is 15 residues long. A sample-barcoded 5' primer and a J-beta primer mix were used in a second PCR of about 6 to 12 cycles. TCRdb re-derived calls from the 5' RACE reads in MiXCR, one entry per CDR3 protein. The data contain 710,000 or so distinct CDR3 sequences, about a fifth of them seen just once; the ten biggest clones take up around a fifth. As regards this clonotype: Its target is unknown. Germline and junction disagree at one end, which may indicate a read error.

The sample comprised blood. The TCR comes from a man in his sixties or seventies in good health. The chain carries TRBV12-3 or TRBV12-4 and TRBJ1-5, with TRBD1 as a possible D gene (5 bases). CDR3 bases: TGTGCCAGCAGTTTAAGGCAGGGCCGCAATCAGCCCCAGCGTTTT. As protein: CASSLRQGRNQPQRF.